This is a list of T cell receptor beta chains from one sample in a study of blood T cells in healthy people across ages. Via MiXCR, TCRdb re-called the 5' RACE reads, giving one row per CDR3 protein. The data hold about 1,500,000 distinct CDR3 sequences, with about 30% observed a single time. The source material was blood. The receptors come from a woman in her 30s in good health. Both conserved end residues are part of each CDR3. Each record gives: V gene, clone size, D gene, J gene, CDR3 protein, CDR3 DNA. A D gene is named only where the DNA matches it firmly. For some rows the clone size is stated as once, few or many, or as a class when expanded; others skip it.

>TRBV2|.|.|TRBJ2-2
CASKITGELFF
TGTGCCAGCAAAATAACCGGGGAGCTGTTTTTT
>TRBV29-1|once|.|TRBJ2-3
CSVEDQGTDTRYF
TGCAGCGTTGAAGACCAGGGTACAGATACGCGGTATTTT
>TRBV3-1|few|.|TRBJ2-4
CASSQKGRGNIQYF
TGTGCCAGCAGCCAAAAAGGGAGAGGGAACATTCAGTACTTC
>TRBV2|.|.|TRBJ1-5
CASRRDTNQPQHF
TGTGCCAGCCGCCGGGACACCAATCAGCCCCAGCATTTT
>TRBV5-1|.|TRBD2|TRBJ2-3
CASSLSGSPPDTQYF
TGCGCCAGCAGCTTAAGCGGGAGTCCACCAGATACGCAGTATTTT
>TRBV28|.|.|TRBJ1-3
CASSLRTSGNTIYF
TGTGCCAGCAGTTTGCGAACTTCTGGAAACACCATATATTTT
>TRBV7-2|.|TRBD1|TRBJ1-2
CASSLAPDRGHLSYGYTF
TGTGCCAGCAGCTTAGCACCGGACAGGGGGCACCTCTCTTACGGCTACACCTTC
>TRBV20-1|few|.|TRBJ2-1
CSARSAGALAYNEQFF
TGCAGTGCTAGATCCGCCGGGGCACTAGCCTACAATGAGCAGTTCTTC
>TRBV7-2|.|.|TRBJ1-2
CASRQREALDYGYTF
TGTGCCAGCAGACAGAGAGAGGCGCTCGACTATGGCTACACCTTC
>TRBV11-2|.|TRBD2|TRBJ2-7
CASRLLAGNEQYF
TGTGCCAGTAGATTGCTAGCGGGAAACGAGCAGTACTTC
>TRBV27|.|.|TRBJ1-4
CASSLSLNPTNEKLFF
TGTGCCAGCAGTTTAAGCCTGAACCCAACTAATGAAAAACTGTTTTTT
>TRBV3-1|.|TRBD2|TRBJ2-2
CASSPTRPASGDTGELFF
TGTGCCAGCAGCCCGACACGCCCTGCTAGCGGGGACACCGGGGAGCTGTTTTTT
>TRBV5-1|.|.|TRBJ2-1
CASSSVSFGEINEQFF
TGCGCCAGCAGCTCGGTTTCCTTTGGGGAGATCAATGAGCAGTTCTTC
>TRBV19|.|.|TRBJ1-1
CASSIDRAGNTEAFF
TGTGCCAGTAGTATAGATAGAGCTGGAAACACTGAAGCTTTCTTT
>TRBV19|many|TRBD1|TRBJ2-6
CASSIRFGQGSPGANVLTF
TGTGCCAGTAGTATTCGTTTTGGACAGGGCTCTCCTGGGGCCAACGTCCTGACTTTC
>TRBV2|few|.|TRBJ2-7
CASSGAGNEQYF
TGTGCCAGCAGTGGAGCCGGGAACGAGCAGTACTTC
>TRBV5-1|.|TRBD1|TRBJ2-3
CASSLEDRGGTDTQYF
TGCGCCAGCAGCTTGGAGGACAGGGGGGGCACAGATACGCAGTATTTT
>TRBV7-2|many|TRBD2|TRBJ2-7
CASSLDPGGTYEQYF
TGTGCCAGCAGCTTAGATCCGGGAGGGACCTACGAGCAGTACTTC
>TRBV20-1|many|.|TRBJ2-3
CSARISEADTQYF
TGCAGTGCCAGGATAAGTGAGGCAGATACGCAGTATTTT